A selection of T cell receptor beta chains follows, all from one sample in a study of tumor and adjacent non-tumor tissue in lung cancer. MiXCR, applied by TCRdb to the multiplex PCR reads, yields one record per CDR3 protein. The sample holds 52,000 or so distinct CDR3 sequences, 60% to 80% seen once. Sequenced: distant non-tumor lung tissue. The origin of the receptors is a woman in her sixties or seventies with non-small cell lung cancer. The CDR3 runs from the conserved cysteine through the conserved F or W. D genes are given only for firm matches. Not every row has a clone size; where given, it reads once, few, many or a size class.

size	V	D	length	J	CDR3	DNA
NA	TRBV18	TRBD1	15	TRBJ2-5	CASSPQTGEKETQNF	TGTGCCAGCTCACCGCAGACAGGGGAGAAAGAGACCCAGAACTTC
NA	TRBV6-2/TRBV6-3	NA	13	TRBJ2-1	CASSYAGTEEQFF	TGTGCCAGCAGTTACGCCGGAACTGAGGAGCAGTTCTTC
NA	TRBV10-1	NA	12	TRBJ2-3	CASSPNTDTQYF	TGCGCAAGCAGTCCTAACACAGATACGCAGTATTTT
NA	TRBV10-3	NA	14	TRBJ1-2	CAISDVSANYDYTF	TGTGCCATCAGTGATGTCTCGGCTAACTATGACTACACCTTC
NA	TRBV29-1	NA	15	TRBJ2-7	CSAQCHPSEEYEQYF	TGCAGCGCCCAGTGCCATCCCAGTGAAGAATACGAGCAGTACTTC
many	TRBV28	TRBD1	15	TRBJ2-5	CASRSVQGARETQYF	TGTGCCAGCAGATCAGTACAGGGGGCTAGAGAGACCCAGTACTTC
NA	TRBV29-1	TRBD1	13	TRBJ1-2	CSVHLTGTEGYTF	TGCAGCGTTCATCTGACAGGGACTGAAGGCTACACCTTC
NA	TRBV12-3/TRBV12-4	NA	14	TRBJ2-7	CASSQGTESEEQYF	TGTGCCAGCAGTCAAGGAACAGAGTCTGAGGAGCAGTACTTC
NA	TRBV5-5	NA	16	TRBJ2-5	CGSSIGRNPSWETQYF	TGTGGCAGCAGCATCGGGAGAAACCCTTCATGGGAGACCCAGTACTTC
NA	TRBV11-3	NA	15	TRBJ2-7	CVSSLLAGVSNEQYF	TGTGTCAGCAGCTTACTGGCAGGAGTCTCCAACGAGCAGTACTTC
many	TRBV6-1	NA	15	TRBJ1-6	CASISDSQYNSPLHF	TGTGCCAGCATCTCTGACAGCCAGTATAATTCACCCCTCCACTTT
NA	TRBV5-5	NA	11	TRBJ2-5	CASTLKESQYF	TGTGCCAGCACTCTTAAAGAGAGCCAGTACTTC
NA	TRBV11-2	NA	12	TRBJ2-7	CDSSFRSYELYF	TGTGACAGCAGCTTTCGGTCCTACGAGCTGTACTTC
many	TRBV28	NA	12	TRBJ1-1	CASNRRATEAFF	TGTGCCAGCAATCGGAGGGCCACTGAAGCTTTCTTT
NA	TRBV4-2	NA	19	TRBJ2-6	CASGQATGRAFSGANIPTF	TGTGCCAGCGGCCAAGCTACTGGGAGAGCTTTTTCTGGGGCCAACATCCCGACTTTC
medium-sized	TRBV11-3	NA	13	TRBJ1-1	CASSVRNRPEAFF	TGTGCCAGCAGCGTTCGGAACAGGCCTGAAGCTTTCTTT
NA	TRBV12-3/TRBV12-4	NA	18	TRBJ2-3	CASSPGLQKGNQADTQYF	TGTGCCAGCAGTCCCGGCCTACAGAAGGGTAATCAGGCAGATACGCAGTATTTT
NA	TRBV4-1	TRBD1	15	TRBJ1-5	CASGQTGVVHQPQHF	TGCGCCAGCGGCCAGACAGGGGTTGTTCATCAGCCCCAGCATTTT
NA	TRBV6-1	TRBD1	13	TRBJ1-2	CAIRKGQDVGYTF	TGTGCCATCAGAAAGGGACAGGACGTTGGCTACACCTTC
NA	TRBV29-1	NA	16	TRBJ2-1	CRVEGLDSLSYKEQFF	TGCCGCGTTGAAGGTCTGGACTCCCTATCCTACAAAGAGCAGTTCTTC
once	TRBV4-3	NA	16	TRBJ1-4	CASSQGRGLPDEKLFF	TGCGCCAGTAGCCAAGGGAGAGGGCTCCCCGATGAAAAACTGTTTTTT
NA	TRBV11-3	NA	13	TRBJ1-1	CTSSIRNRPEAFF	TGTACCAGCAGCATTCGGAACAGGCCTGAAGCTTTCTTT
once	TRBV11-1	NA	17	TRBJ2-1	CANSRGFAASSYNEQFF	TGTGCCAACAGTCGGGGTTTCGCGGCGAGCTCCTACAATGAGCAGTTTTTC
few	TRBV10-3	TRBD1	17	TRBJ2-4	CAISESGDRNAKNIQYF	TGTGCCATCAGTGAGTCCGGGGACAGAAACGCCAAAAACATTCAGTACTTC
NA	TRBV12-3/TRBV12-4	TRBD1	16	TRBJ2-3	CTSSSTGTGSTDTHYF	TGTACCAGCAGTTCAACGGGGACAGGGTCGACAGATACGCACTATTTT
NA	TRBV6-5	NA	13	TRBJ1-1	CASWGQLNTDAFF	TGTGCCAGCTGGGGACAACTGAACACTGATGCTTTCTTT
medium-sized	TRBV4-3	NA	15	TRBJ2-7	CASSQDWQGTYEQYF	TGCGCCAGCAGCCAAGATTGGCAGGGAACCTACGAGCAGTACTTC
NA	TRBV29-1	TRBD1	14	TRBJ2-3	CSVTGTAPTDTQYF	TGCAGCGTGACCGGGACAGCCCCCACAGATACGCAGTATTTT
NA	TRBV6-5	TRBD2	18	TRBJ2-1	CASSYAPPGLGAHSEQFF	TGTGCCAGCAGTTACGCACCCCCGGGACTAGGGGCACACAGTGAGCAGTTCTTC
NA	TRBV5-8	NA	16	TRBJ1-5	CASSIGGAGGNQPQHF	TGTGCCAGCAGCATCGGGGGGGCCGGTGGCAATCAGCCCCAGCATTTT
NA	TRBV2	TRBD1	16	TRBJ2-2	CASRNRTGHPTEELFF	TGTGCCAGTAGAAATCGGACAGGGCACCCCACCGAGGAGCTGTTTTTT
NA	TRBV4-2	NA	15	TRBJ1-2	CASCQDGTSNYGYTF	TGTGCCAGCTGCCAGGACGGGACTTCTAATTATGGCTACACCTTC
many	TRBV28	TRBD1	15	TRBJ2-4	CASSLGGTGIAKQYF	TGTGCCAGCAGTTTAGGGGGGACAGGGATAGCGAAGCAGTACTTC
NA	TRBV11-3	TRBD1	15	TRBJ2-2	CANSPVTGVTRELFF	TGTGCCAACAGCCCCGTGACAGGGGTCACCAGGGAGCTGTTTTTT
NA	TRBV28	NA	17	TRBJ2-3	CASSGGYRGDTTDTQYF	TGTGCCAGCTCCGGGGGCTACCGGGGGGATACCACAGATACGCAGTATTTT
NA	TRBV9	NA	15	TRBJ2-7	CASSVGPGSSYEHYF	NA
NA	TRBV10-3	NA	12	TRBJ1-1	CVISLGAREAFF	TGTGTCATCAGCCTGGGGGCCCGTGAAGCTTTCTTT
NA	TRBV29-1	TRBD1	12	TRBJ1-6	CSVRQGGSPLHF	TGCAGCGTCAGACAAGGGGGCTCACCCCTCCACTTT
NA	TRBV6-2/TRBV6-3	NA	17	TRBJ2-2	CASSYTEQRANTGELLF	TGTGCCAGCAGTTACACCGAACAGAGGGCTAATACCGGGGAGCTGTTATTT
NA	TRBV6-1	NA	17	TRBJ1-5	CAGRPQGGGLGNQPQHF	TGTGCCGGCAGACCACAAGGGGGAGGATTGGGCAATCAGCCCCAGCATTTT
NA	TRBV6-2/TRBV6-3	NA	13	TRBJ1-6	CASTGVLNSPLHF	TGTGCCAGTACGGGCGTACTCAATTCACCCCTCCACTTT